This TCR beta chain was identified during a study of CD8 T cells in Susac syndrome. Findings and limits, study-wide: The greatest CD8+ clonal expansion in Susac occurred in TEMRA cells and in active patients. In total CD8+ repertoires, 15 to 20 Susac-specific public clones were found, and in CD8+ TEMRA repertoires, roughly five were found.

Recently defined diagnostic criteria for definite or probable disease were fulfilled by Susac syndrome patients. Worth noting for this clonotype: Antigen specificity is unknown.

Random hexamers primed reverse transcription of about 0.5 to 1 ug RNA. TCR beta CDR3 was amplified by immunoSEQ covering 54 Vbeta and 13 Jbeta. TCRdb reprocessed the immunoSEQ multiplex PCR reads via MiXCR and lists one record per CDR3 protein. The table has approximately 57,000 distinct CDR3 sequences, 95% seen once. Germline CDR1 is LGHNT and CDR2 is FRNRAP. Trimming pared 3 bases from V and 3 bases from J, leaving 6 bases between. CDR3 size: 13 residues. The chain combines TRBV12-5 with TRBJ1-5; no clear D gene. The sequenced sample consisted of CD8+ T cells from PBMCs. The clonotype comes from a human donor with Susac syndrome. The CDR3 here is CASGLYPNQPQHF. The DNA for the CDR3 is TGTGCTAGTGGTTTATATCCCAATCAGCCCCAGCATTTT.